This TCR beta chain originates from a study of cytomegalovirus exposure and HLA in healthy donors. The study ran its PCR with 60 Vbeta and 13 Jbeta primers. Libraries were prepared by immunoSEQ multiplex PCR; TCRdb keeps only in-frame clonotypes and omits some of them. Altogether about 150,000 clones are present, roughly three quarters being singletons, with the ten largest covering under 9%. Concerning this clone: Its specificity is not known.

Germline loops: CDR1 MDHEN, CDR2 SYDVKM. This CDR3 is built from 15 residues. V trimming: 5 bases; J trimming: 3 bases; junction bases outside the gene matches: 10. Study-level results: Both high specificity and high sensitivity reportedly marked the classifier's diagnosis of cytomegalovirus status.

Sampled while nominally healthy, donors likely had unrecorded immune exposures. The source material was PBMCs. This TCR came from a woman in her thirties or forties in good health and CMV-seropositive. The rearrangement uses TRBV28 and TRBJ2-7, with TRBD2 identical over 7 bases. CDR3 nucleotides: TGTGCCAGCAGTCGGCGGTGGGGAGGGATCTACGAGCAGTACTTC. This encodes CASSRRWGGIYEQYF.